This is a list of T cell receptor beta chains from one sample in a study of blood T cell repertoires in COVID-19. The method was immunoSEQ multiplex PCR; TCRdb's version includes in-frame clones alone and lacks a portion of them. The sample gives about 22,000 clones, around 80% of which show up once; around 13% is in the top ten. Sequenced sample: peripheral blood. These TCRs come from a man between 60 and 75 years old with active COVID-19. Both conserved end residues are part of each CDR3. A D gene is named only where the DNA matches it firmly. Clone size appears in some rows only: once, few, many, or a class for an expanded clone.

size	J	length	D	V	DNA	CDR3
-	TRBJ1-6	15	-	TRBV4-1	TGCGCCAGCAGCCAAGATCGAGGTTATAATTCACCCCTCCACTTT	CASSQDRGYNSPLHF
-	TRBJ2-5	14	TRBD1	TRBV18	TGTGCCAGCTCACCGGTTGACAGGGGCGAGACCCAGTACTTC	CASSPVDRGETQYF
-	TRBJ2-1	15	TRBD2	TRBV10-3	TGTGCCATCAGCATGACGGGAGGGGCGTACAATGAGCAGTTCTTC	CAISMTGGAYNEQFF
-	TRBJ2-7	16	TRBD2	TRBV10-3	TGTGCCATCAGTGAGGGTGGACTAGGGCCCGACTACGAGCAGTACTTC	CAISEGGLGPDYEQYF
-	TRBJ2-7	14	-	TRBV5-6	TGTGCCAGCAGCTTGGCCAGGGCCGGCTACGAGCAGTACTTC	CASSLARAGYEQYF
few	TRBJ2-7	14	-	TRBV4-1	TGCGCCAGCAGCCAACTTCCAGGGTCGGCCGAGCAGTACTTC	CASSQLPGSAEQYF
-	TRBJ2-3	13	-	TRBV6-5	TGTGCCAGCAGTTCCACCGACTTGTATACGCAGTATTTT	CASSSTDLYTQYF
-	TRBJ2-1	13	TRBD2	TRBV7-9	TGTGCCAGCAGCTTAAGCGGGAGAAATGAGCAGCTCTTC	CASSLSGRNEQLF
-	TRBJ1-2	14	-	TRBV19	TGTGCCAGTAGTATAGGACAGGCCATCTATGGCTACACCTTC	CASSIGQAIYGYTF
-	TRBJ2-1	11	-	TRBV5-1	TGCGCCAGCAGAGCGAGGAATGAGCAGTTCTTC	CASRARNEQFF
-	TRBJ1-3	13	-	TRBV25-1	TGTGCCAGCACGGGGGTCTCTGGAAACACCATATATTTT	CASTGVSGNTIYF
-	TRBJ2-3	15	-	TRBV11-3	TGTGCCAGCAGCTTAGCGGGTCAACTGGCAGATACGCAGTATTTT	CASSLAGQLADTQYF
-	TRBJ2-3	14	-	TRBV5-1	TGCGCCAGCAAGGAGGGTGGGGGCACAGATACGCAGTATTTT	CASKEGGGTDTQYF
-	TRBJ2-3	15	TRBD2	TRBV24-1	TGTGCCACCAGTGATCGCGGGAGGGGCACAGATACGCAGTATTTT	CATSDRGRGTDTQYF
-	TRBJ2-7	14	-	TRBV19	TGTGCCAGTAGTACCCAGGGGGGAACCTACGAGCAGTACTTC	CASSTQGGTYEQYF
few	TRBJ2-7	14	TRBD2	TRBV9	TGTGCCAGCAGCTCGACCGGGACTAGTGTCGAGCAGTACTTC	CASSSTGTSVEQYF
-	TRBJ2-3	16	-	TRBV6-2/TRBV6-3	TGTGCCAGCAGTTACCTCCTAGCGCCTCGCACAGATACGCAGTATTTT	CASSYLLAPRTDTQYF
few	TRBJ2-7	16	TRBD2	TRBV6-1	TGTGCCAGCAGTGAATTCTCGAGGGGAGGGCCCTACGAGCAGTACTTC	CASSEFSRGGPYEQYF
once	TRBJ2-6	16	-	TRBV24-1	TGTGCCACCAGTGATTCGGGTTCCTCTGGGGCCAACGTCCTGACTTTC	CATSDSGSSGANVLTF
-	TRBJ2-2	16	TRBD1	TRBV9	TGTGCCAGCAGCGTCGGACAGGGGGTAGGGACCGGGGAGCTGTTTTTT	CASSVGQGVGTGELFF
-	TRBJ1-2	15	-	TRBV4-3	TGCGCCAGCAGCCAAAGTCCGGGACTGACGAATGGCTACACCTTC	CASSQSPGLTNGYTF
once	TRBJ2-7	14	TRBD1	TRBV7-7	TGTGCTAGCAGCGACGAGACAGGGGGCTACGAGCAGTACTTC	CASSDETGGYEQYF
once	TRBJ1-2	13	TRBD1	TRBV7-9	TGTGCCAGCAGCCTACCAGGGGGTATGGGCTACACCTTC	CASSLPGGMGYTF
-	TRBJ2-7	13	-	TRBV5-4	TGTGCCAGCAGCTTGGACTCAGGGGTCGAGCAGTACTTC	CASSLDSGVEQYF
-	TRBJ1-4	15	TRBD1	TRBV3-1/TRBV3-2	TGTGCCAGCAGCCTGACAGGGGTAACTAATGAAAAACTGTTTTTT	CASSLTGVTNEKLFF
-	TRBJ2-7	15	-	TRBV4-1	TGCGCCAGCAGCCAAGCGGGTCAGGGTGTAAACGAGCAGTACTTC	CASSQAGQGVNEQYF
-	TRBJ2-1	15	-	TRBV29-1	TGCAGCGTTGTGTTAGCAGTGAGCTCCTACAATGAGCAGTTCTTC	CSVVLAVSSYNEQFF
-	TRBJ1-5	19	-	TRBV19	TGTGCCAGTAGTACCCTCGATGGGCAGGCGGGAATAGGCAATCAGCCCCAGCATTTT	CASSTLDGQAGIGNQPQHF
-	TRBJ2-1	16	TRBD2	TRBV24-1	TGTGCCACCAGTGATACGAGACTAGCCGGGGGAGATGAGCAGTTCTTC	CATSDTRLAGGDEQFF
-	TRBJ2-4	17	TRBD1	TRBV24-1	TGTGCCACCAGTGACCCGAACCCCGGGACAGGGAGGGACATTCAGTACTTC	CATSDPNPGTGRDIQYF
-	TRBJ2-1	19	TRBD1	TRBV18	TGTGCCAGCTCACCAACTCAGGGCAGGGGGAGATGGGTCTACAATGAGCAGTTCTTC	CASSPTQGRGRWVYNEQFF
-	TRBJ2-4	14	TRBD2	TRBV4-3	TGCGCCAGCAGCCAAGATCGTAGCGGGGGGGGACGATACTTC	CASSQDRSGGGRYF
-	TRBJ1-2	16	TRBD1	TRBV5-1	TGCGCCAGCAGCCCAGGGACAGCCTCAGCTAACTATGGCTACACCTTC	CASSPGTASANYGYTF
once	TRBJ2-1	15	TRBD2	TRBV6-6	TGTGCCAGCAGTTACGAAGCGGGAGTCTACAATGAGCAGTTCTTC	CASSYEAGVYNEQFF
-	TRBJ1-2	19	-	TRBV14	TGTGCCAGCAGCCAAGATTTCGTGTTACAGAACCGAGCTAACTATGGCTACACCTTC	CASSQDFVLQNRANYGYTF
few	TRBJ2-7	16	TRBD1	TRBV24-1	TGTGCCACCAGTACAACCGGGACAGGGAGCCCCTACGAGCAGTACTTC	CATSTTGTGSPYEQYF
-	TRBJ2-2	13	TRBD1	TRBV24-1	TGCGCCGCGACAGGGGCGAACACCGGGGAGCTGTTTTTT	CAATGANTGELFF
few	TRBJ2-7	15	TRBD1	TRBV6-5	TGTGCCAGCAGTTACCGGGACAGGGTCTCCTACGAGCAGTACTTC	CASSYRDRVSYEQYF
-	TRBJ1-6	16	-	TRBV5-5	TGTGCCAGCAGCTTGCGGGTAGGACAGAATAATTCACCCCTCCACTTT	CASSLRVGQNNSPLHF
once	TRBJ2-2	13	-	TRBV5-1	TGCGCCAGCAGACCGACTACTACCGGGGAGCTGTTTTTT	CASRPTTTGELFF
-	TRBJ1-1	14	-	TRBV5-1	TGCGCCAGCAGCTGGGAACGGGAGAACACTGAAGCTTTCTTT	CASSWERENTEAFF
-	TRBJ2-7	17	TRBD1	TRBV14	TGTGCCAGCAGCCAAAGCCCCTGGGACAGGGCCTCCTACGAGCAGTACTTC	CASSQSPWDRASYEQYF
-	TRBJ2-6	15	-	TRBV19	TGTGCCAGTAGTCCGTATATATCCGGGGCCAACGTCCTGACTTTC	CASSPYISGANVLTF
-	TRBJ2-1	17	TRBD2	TRBV7-2	TGTGCCAGCAGCCTTCAAAGTCTCCATGTAGCGGGGGATGAGCAGTTCTTC	CASSLQSLHVAGDEQFF
-	TRBJ1-4	14	-	TRBV5-6	TGTGCCAGCAGGAACAGGGATCGATCTGAAAAACTGTTTTTT	CASRNRDRSEKLFF
-	TRBJ2-3	17	TRBD2	TRBV5-1	TGCGCCAGCAGCCGCGGGACTAGCGGGAGTCGGGCAGATACGCAGTATTTT	CASSRGTSGSRADTQYF
once	TRBJ2-7	14	-	TRBV7-5	TGTGCCAGAAGAAAGTCGACAGGTAACTACGAGCAGTACTTC	CARRKSTGNYEQYF
-	TRBJ2-2	14	-	TRBV6-5	TGTGCCAGCAGTTACTCGGTAGCGCCCGGGGAGCTGTTTTTT	CASSYSVAPGELFF
-	TRBJ2-5	16	TRBD1	TRBV5-1	TGCGCCAGCAGCTTATCCGGGACAGGGGTCCAAGAGACCCAGTACTTC	CASSLSGTGVQETQYF
-	TRBJ2-1	15	TRBD1	TRBV5-1	TGCGCCAGCCGACCCGGGACAGGGATCTACAATGAGCAGTTCTTC	CASRPGTGIYNEQFF
-	TRBJ2-2	12	-	TRBV19	TGTGCCAGTAGTATCTGGCCCGGGGAGCTGTTTTTT	CASSIWPGELFF
-	TRBJ2-2	16	TRBD1	TRBV29-1	TGCAGCGTTGAAGCGGGACAGGGGTCGAATTTCGGGGAGCTGTTTTTT	CSVEAGQGSNFGELFF
-	TRBJ2-7	13	TRBD2	TRBV12-3/TRBV12-4	TGTGCCAGCCGGACTAGCGGGAGCAACGAGCAGTACTTC	CASRTSGSNEQYF
-	TRBJ1-6	14	-	TRBV3-1/TRBV3-2	TGTGCCAGCAGCCAAGGTCAGGGTAATTCACCCCTCCACTTT	CASSQGQGNSPLHF
-	TRBJ2-7	12	-	TRBV2	TGTGCCAGCCCTGTTCAGGGAGGCGAGCAGTACTTC	CASPVQGGEQYF
-	TRBJ1-4	14	TRBD1	TRBV2	TGTGCCAGCAGAGACAGGGGGGCGAGGGAAAAACTGTTTTTT	CASRDRGAREKLFF
-	TRBJ2-1	17	TRBD2	TRBV4-2	TGTGCCAGCAGCCAAGGGACTAGCGGGAGGGCCTACAATGAGCAGTTCTTC	CASSQGTSGRAYNEQFF